The sequence of this T cell receptor (beta chain) was determined in a study of blood T cell repertoires in COVID-19. Libraries were prepared by immunoSEQ multiplex PCR; TCRdb keeps only in-frame clonotypes and omits some of them. The table shows around 40,000 clones, with around 83% occurring only once. With 4 bases removed from V and 4 bases from J, the gap between germline ends came to 20 bases. CDR3 length: 17 amino acids. CDR1 SEHNR and CDR2 FQNEAQ come from the germline V gene (reference sequence). The rearrangement links TRBV7-9 to TRBJ1-3; D call uncertain. The specimen was peripheral blood. The origin of this receptor is a human donor in a cohort sampled during active COVID-19. In DNA, the CDR3 is TGTGCCAGCAGCTACGGCGGAGGAGGCCTTGCAGGAAACACCATATATTTT. Its protein is CASSYGGGGLAGNTIYF.